A selection of T cell receptor beta chains follows, all from one sample in a study of shared clonotypes between healthy human individuals. Assay: immunoSEQ multiplex PCR; the TCRdb copy retains only in-frame clones and omits some. Of about 2 million clones listed, over 85% were seen once; the top ten hold less than 1.5%. Sequenced input: naive CD8+ T cells sorted from blood. These receptor sequences come from a man aged 18 to 29 in good health. CDR3s include the opening cysteine and the closing phenylalanine or tryptophan. The order of the fields is J gene, D gene, V gene, clone size, CDR3 protein, CDR3 DNA. The D gene is left open where the match is weak. Clone size is stated in some rows and not others, as once, few, many or a class when expanded.

j_call: TRBJ2-3; d_call: -; v_call: TRBV9; clone_size: -; cdr3_aa: CASSVVESTDTQYF; cdr3_nt: TGTGCCAGCAGCGTAGTGGAGTCCACAGATACGCAGTATTTT
j_call: TRBJ2-7; d_call: TRBD2; v_call: TRBV9; clone_size: -; cdr3_aa: CASSEEGLAGGGYEQYF; cdr3_nt: TGTGCCAGCAGCGAGGAGGGACTAGCGGGAGGAGGGTACGAGCAGTACTTC
j_call: TRBJ1-1; d_call: TRBD1; v_call: TRBV5-6; clone_size: -; cdr3_aa: CASSQTGAHEAFF; cdr3_nt: TGTGCCAGCAGCCAGACAGGGGCGCATGAAGCTTTCTTT
j_call: TRBJ2-2; d_call: -; v_call: TRBV4-1; clone_size: -; cdr3_aa: CASSQGETNTGELFF; cdr3_nt: TGCGCCAGCAGCCAAGGAGAGACTAACACCGGGGAGCTGTTTTTT
j_call: TRBJ2-2; d_call: -; v_call: TRBV9; clone_size: -; cdr3_aa: CASSARYTGELFF; cdr3_nt: TGTGCCAGCAGCGCTAGGTACACCGGGGAGCTGTTTTTT
j_call: TRBJ2-1; d_call: TRBD1; v_call: TRBV9; clone_size: -; cdr3_aa: CASSVGFRGTGVHNEQFF; cdr3_nt: TGTGCCAGCAGCGTAGGATTTCGGGGGACAGGGGTTCACAATGAGCAGTTCTTC
j_call: TRBJ1-5; d_call: -; v_call: TRBV19; clone_size: -; cdr3_aa: CASSPQQELSSNQPQHF; cdr3_nt: TGTGCCAGTAGTCCCCAACAGGAACTTTCTAGCAATCAGCCCCAGCATTTT
j_call: TRBJ1-2; d_call: TRBD1; v_call: TRBV27; clone_size: -; cdr3_aa: CASSGDRLNYGYTF; cdr3_nt: TGTGCCAGCAGTGGGGACAGACTTAACTATGGCTACACCTTC
j_call: TRBJ2-1; d_call: TRBD2; v_call: TRBV27; clone_size: -; cdr3_aa: CASTEREGYNEQFF; cdr3_nt: TGTGCCAGCACGGAGCGGGAGGGGTACAATGAGCAGTTCTTC
j_call: TRBJ2-7; d_call: -; v_call: TRBV5-4; clone_size: -; cdr3_aa: CASRDGTHDEQYF; cdr3_nt: TGTGCCAGCAGAGACGGGACTCATGACGAGCAGTACTTC
j_call: TRBJ2-2; d_call: -; v_call: TRBV27; clone_size: -; cdr3_aa: CASSYMNTGELFF; cdr3_nt: TGTGCCAGCAGTTACATGAACACCGGGGAGCTGTTTTTT
j_call: TRBJ2-7; d_call: TRBD2; v_call: TRBV9; clone_size: once; cdr3_aa: CASSPGGRDYEQYF; cdr3_nt: TGTGCCAGCAGCCCGGGGGGACGGGACTACGAGCAGTACTTC
j_call: TRBJ1-1; d_call: -; v_call: TRBV7-9; clone_size: once; cdr3_aa: CASSLPTGPVAAFF; cdr3_nt: TGTGCCAGCAGCTTACCCACAGGTCCAGTTGCAGCTTTCTTT
j_call: TRBJ2-7; d_call: -; v_call: TRBV11-2; clone_size: -; cdr3_aa: CASSLGVGAYEQYF; cdr3_nt: TGTGCCAGCAGCTTAGGGGTCGGAGCTTACGAGCAGTACTTC
j_call: TRBJ2-7; d_call: -; v_call: TRBV6-5; clone_size: -; cdr3_aa: CASSPYERSYEQYF; cdr3_nt: TGTGCCAGCAGTCCTTATGAGAGGTCCTACGAGCAGTACTTC
j_call: TRBJ2-7; d_call: TRBD2; v_call: TRBV13; clone_size: -; cdr3_aa: CASSFERDNSYEQYF; cdr3_nt: TGTGCCAGCAGCTTTGAGCGGGATAATTCCTACGAGCAGTACTTC
j_call: TRBJ2-5; d_call: TRBD2; v_call: TRBV6-5; clone_size: -; cdr3_aa: CASSGTTEETQYF; cdr3_nt: TGTGCCAGCAGCGGGACTACCGAAGAGACCCAGTACTTC